The 3 T cell receptor beta chains in this list originate from one sample, sequenced in a study of T-cell memory formation after mild COVID-19. TCRdb analysed the 5' RACE reads with MiXCR anew, one entry per CDR3 protein. The repertoire includes under 350,000 distinct CDR3 sequences, about 16% of them detected once, and roughly 24% sits in the top ten. Specimen: PBMCs or a T cell subset sorted from them (not recorded which). The receptors originated from a man aged 18 to 30 who had mild COVID-19 (a few samples of this study predate the infection). Cell type and time point are not known.

The V and J genes are TRBV7-3 and TRBJ2-2; possible D gene TRBD2, 6 bases. Trimming shortened V by 2 bases and J by 7 bases, and 20 bases separated the two germline ends. CDR1 is SGHTA, CDR2 FQGTGA, per germline. This CDR3 contains 17 residues. CDR3 loop: CASSLRGGTVAGGELFF. The CDR3 DNA reads as TGTGCCAGCAGCTTACGTGGGGGGACGGTGGCCGGCGGGGAGCTGTTTTTT. The whole variable domain, remainder taken from reference TRBV7-3 and TRBJ2-2, is GAGVSQTPSNKVTEKGKYVELRCDPISGHTALYWYRQSLGQGPEFLIYFQGTGAADDSGLPNDRFFAVRPEGSVSTLKIQRTERGDSAVYLCASSLRGGTVAGGELFFGEGSRLTVL.

This sequence joins TRBV7-8 and TRBJ1-1; D perhaps matches TRBD1 (5 bases). V was clipped by 0 bases and J by 4 bases, with 15 bases between them. The CDR3 has 16 amino acids. CDR1 is SGHVS, CDR2 FQNEAQ, per germline. The CDR3, as DNA: TGTGCCAGCAGCTTAGCCCCCGGGGCCTGGGGCACTGAAGCTTTCTTT. This translates into CASSLAPGAWGTEAFF. The variable domain in full, completed from reference TRBV7-8 and TRBJ1-1, reads GAGVSQSPRYKVAKRGQDVALRCDPISGHVSLFWYQQALGQGPEFLTYFQNEAQLDKSGLPSDRFFAERPEGSVSTLKIQRTQQEDSAVYLCASSLAPGAWGTEAFFGQGTRLTVV.

This clonotype was detected only a few times. The rearrangement uses TRBV20-1 and TRBJ1-2; no definite D call. Trimming left V 3 bases short and J 0 bases short, with 8 bases between. The CDR3 runs to 13 residues. The germline V gene encodes CDR1 DFQATT and CDR2 SNEGSKA (reference sequence). Here the CDR3 DNA reads TGCAGTGCTAGTTCTGGGTCTAACTATGGCTACACCTTC. Its protein is CSASSGSNYGYTF.